This T cell receptor (beta chain) comes out of a study of shared clonotypes between healthy human individuals. Whole-study context: Three CD4 naive, three CD4 memory, two CD8 naive and one CD8 memory plate were used per donor.

TCRdb's table, derived via immunoSEQ multiplex PCR, lists solely in-frame clones and lacks some. Of 2 million to 2.5 million clones listed, approximately 96% are singletons. Worth noting for this clone: What it binds is unknown.

Trimming removed 7 bases at V and 0 bases at J, with 18 bases between. Germline lookup yields CDR1 GTSNPN and CDR2 SVGIG (reference sequence). The CDR3 totals 16 residues. Study conclusions and caveats: What rarefaction showed was incomplete sorted-subset sequencing despite large depth. Some clonotypes were shared by all four sorted-subset donors, while others were not shared. The non-shared ones had lower generation probabilities than the shared ones.

The sample consisted of naive CD4+ T cells sorted from blood. Stated subset: CD45RA+ positively selected. The chain carries TRBV30 and TRBJ2-2, with D perhaps matching TRBD2 (5 bases). This TCR was sampled from a young man in good health. CDR3 sequence (DNA): TGTGCCTCCTCATGGGGAGCGCACCCGAACACCGGGGAGCTGTTTTTT. It yields the protein CASSWGAHPNTGELFF. The complete variable domain, with remaining parts taken from reference TRBV30 and TRBJ2-2, reads SQTIHQWPATLVQPVGSPLSLECTVEGTSNPNLYWYRQAAGRGLQLLFYSVGIGQISSEVPQNLSASRPQDRQFILSSKKLLLSDSGFYLCASSWGAHPNTGELFFGEGSRLTVL.